Given below is one TCR beta chain in context. Antigen unknown. This sample was taken from a study of T cells expressing NK-cell markers. Overall study findings and caveats: These same clonotypes (in a handful of donors) also led the CD3+CD56-NKG2C+ fraction. HCMV specificity of the expanded NKG2C+ T cell clones stayed unclear. Dominant NKG2C+ clonotypes were found to form roughly 1.0-7.0% of CD8+ T cells in over five donors.

TCRdb reprocessed the 5' RACE reads and stores each CDR3 protein as one record, lacking DNA. Its table records about 460,000 distinct CDR3 sequences. CDR1 is LGHDT, CDR2 YNNKEL, per germline (reference sequence). This CDR3 comprises 17 residues. The sequenced sample consisted of blood T cells: a sorted CD56 or NKG2C T cell subset, CD4+ or CD8+ T cells, or bulk PBMC T cells (not recorded which). The chain combines TRBV3-1 with TRBJ2-5; there is no DNA to check the TCRdb D call of TRBD1. The source is a woman between 45 and 60 years old in good health. CDR3 in amino acids: CASSEVSWTVYQETQYF.